The sequence of this TCR beta chain was determined in a study of regulatory T cells in long-lasting Graves disease. Overall study results and limits: Thyroid tissue was not sampled; only peripheral blood was. Compared with new cases, persistent Graves' patients showed reduced TCR diversity.

Note on this clonotype: Its antigen is still unknown.

Stated time point: newly diagnosed GD, antithyroid drugs for less than 3 months. The TCR library was made from RNA that had been extracted from PBMCs in TRIzol. This CDR3 has 17 residues. Germline CDR1 reads MNHNS; CDR2 reads SASEGT. Trimming pared 6 bases from V and 5 bases from J, leaving 22 bases between. Both iRepertoire HTBI primers and Arm-PCR of CDR3 regions were used to build the TCR beta libraries. TCRdb ran MiXCR on the multiplex PCR reads and lists one entry per CDR3 protein. The top ten hold 20% to 25% of the sample, which has around 360,000 distinct CDR3 sequences, around 15% seen once. The sample also formed part of further work on T cells in Graves' hyperthyroidism and ophthalmopathy.

This chain links TRBV6-1 with TRBJ1-4, with D possibly matching TRBD1 (5 bases). Sample: peripheral blood mononuclear cells (PBMCs), taken at new diagnosis, from a patient treated with antithyroid drugs. This sequence originates from a young woman with Graves disease. The CDR3 coding sequence is TGTGCCAGCAGCAGGAGGGGCGGGAACGAAATAAATGAAAAACTGTTTTTT. Its protein product is CASSRRGGNEINEKLFF.